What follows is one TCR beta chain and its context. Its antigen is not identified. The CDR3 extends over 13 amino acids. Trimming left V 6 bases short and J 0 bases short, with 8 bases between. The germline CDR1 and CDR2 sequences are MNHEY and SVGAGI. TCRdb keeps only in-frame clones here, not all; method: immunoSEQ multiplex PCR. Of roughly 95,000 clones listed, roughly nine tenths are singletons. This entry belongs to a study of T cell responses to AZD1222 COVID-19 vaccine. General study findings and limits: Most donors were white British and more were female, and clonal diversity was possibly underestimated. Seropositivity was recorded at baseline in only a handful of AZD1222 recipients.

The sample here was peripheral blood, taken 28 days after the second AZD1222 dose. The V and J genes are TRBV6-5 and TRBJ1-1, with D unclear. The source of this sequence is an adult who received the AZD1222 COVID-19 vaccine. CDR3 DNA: TGTGCCAGCAGCCTCGACGTGAACACTGAAGCTTTCTTT. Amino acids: CASSLDVNTEAFF.